The 27 T cell receptor beta chains presented below share a single source sample, sequenced in a study of cytomegalovirus exposure and HLA in healthy donors. The PCR made use of 60 Vbeta and 13 Jbeta primers. The data were produced by immunoSEQ multiplex PCR, yet TCRdb's version contains in-frame clones alone and is incomplete. The sample yields 100,000 to 150,000 clones, over 70% seen once. Sequenced sample: PBMCs. The source of these receptors is a female donor in good health and CMV-seronegative.

The rearrangement links TRBV7-9 to TRBJ2-1; no firm D call. CDR1 is SEHNR, CDR2 FQNEAQ, per germline (reference sequence). This CDR3 comprises 12 residues. V was trimmed by 5 bases and J by 9 bases, leaving 11 bases between them. The CDR3 loop reads CASSQGPGEQFF. The CDR3 DNA sequence: TGTGCCAGCAGCCAAGGTCCGGGTGAGCAGTTCTTC.

This chain connects TRBV9 to TRBJ2-7; D possibly corresponds to TRBD1 (5 bases). The V gene's germline CDR1 is SGDLS and CDR2 YYNGEE. Trimming pared 0 bases from V and 6 bases from J, leaving 13 bases between. The length of the CDR3 is 14 residues. The CDR3 here is CASSVGDSETEQYF. The CDR3 DNA reads as TGTGCCAGCAGCGTAGGAGACAGTGAGACCGAGCAGTACTTC. The whole variable domain, filled in from reference TRBV9 and TRBJ2-7, reads DSGVTQTPKHLITATGQRVTLRCSPRSGDLSVYWYQQSLDQGLQFLIQYYNGEERAKGNILERFSAQQFPDLHSELNLSSLELGDSALYFCASSVGDSETEQYFGPGTRLTVT.

The chain uses TRBV20-1 and TRBJ2-7, with a tentative D call TRBD1 (5 bases). Germline V gene data show CDR1 as DFQATT and CDR2 as SNEGSKA (reference sequence). The CDR3 contains 11 residues. Trimming took off 6 bases at V and 7 bases at J, with 13 bases between the two ends. Here the CDR3 reads CSASKGREQYF. DNA for the CDR3: TGCAGTGCAAGCAAGGGGCGGGAGCAGTACTTC.

This chain's CDR3 is CASSSQGRRPYEQYF. DNA of the CDR3: TGTGCCAGCAGCTCACAGGGAAGAAGGCCCTACGAGCAGTACTTC. The chain joins TRBV5-4 to TRBJ2-7; D possibly corresponds to TRBD1 (6 bases). V was clipped by 3 bases and J by 2 bases, with 15 bases between them. CDR3 length: 15 residues. The germline V gene encodes CDR1 SGHNT and CDR2 YYREEE (reference sequence).

This sequence joins TRBV5-1 and TRBJ2-3; D unresolved. V was shortened by 4 bases and J by 6 bases, with 9 bases between the two germline ends. Germline lookup yields CDR1 SGHRS and CDR2 YFSETQ. This CDR3 region has 12 residues. CDR3 DNA: TGCGCCAGCAGCGGCCGTCTGGATACGCAGTATTTT. Encoded protein: CASSGRLDTQYF.

V is TRBV12-5 and J is TRBJ2-3; the match to TRBD1 covers 12 bases. Germline trimming cut 0 bases from V and 4 bases from J; bases unmatched to any gene: 11. CDR1 and CDR2 (germline): LGHNT, FRNRAP. The CDR3 consists of 19 residues. As DNA, the CDR3 is TGTGCTAGTGGTTTGGTAGGCTGGGGACAGGGGGCGAGGGCAGATACGCAGTATTTT. Its translation is CASGLVGWGQGARADTQYF.

The chain's CDR3 is CSAAGALAGSYNEQFF. The DNA of the CDR3 is TGCAGCGCCGCCGGGGCCTTAGCGGGGTCCTACAATGAGCAGTTCTTC. This chain joins TRBV29-1 and TRBJ2-1; 8 nucleotides align to TRBD2. CDR1 SQVTM and CDR2 ANQGSEA come from the germline V gene. After removal of 7 bases from V and 1 base from J, the junction contained 12 bases not matched to a gene. This CDR3 comprises 16 residues.

The chain recombines TRBV11-2 with TRBJ2-1; 7 bases agree with TRBD2. CDR1 is SGHAT, CDR2 FQNNGV, per germline. This CDR3 contains 15 residues. Trimming removed 4 bases from V and 6 bases from J; junction bases left unmatched: 9. The CDR3 DNA reads as TGTGCCAGCAGCTGGGAGGGTATCTATCGCAATGAGCAGTTCTTC. This sequence encodes CASSWEGIYRNEQFF. The full variable domain, rest sourced from reference TRBV11-2 and TRBJ2-1, is EAGVAQSPRYKIIEKRQSVAFWCNPISGHATLYWYQQILGQGPKLLIQFQNNGVVDDSQLPKDRFSAERLKGVDSTLKIQPAKLEDSAVYLCASSWEGIYRNEQFFGPGTRLTVL.

The V gene is TRBV2, the J gene TRBJ2-7, with D perhaps TRBD1 (5 bases). Germline CDR1 reads SNHLY; CDR2 reads FYNNEI. The CDR3 runs to 14 residues. Trimming stripped 1 base from V and 2 bases from J, with 9 bases between. As DNA, the CDR3 is TGTGCCAGCAGTGAAGGACAGTCGACCTACGAGCAGTACTTC. Translating it yields CASSEGQSTYEQYF.

The rearrangement joins TRBV4-2 to TRBJ1-1; the D gene is possibly TRBD1 (6 bases). V lost 1 base to trimming and J lost 0 bases, with 12 bases between them. Per the germline V gene, CDR1 is LGHNA and CDR2 is YNFKEQ. The CDR3 runs to 16 residues. The CDR3 region is CASSQVGQTMNTEAFF. The CDR3 DNA reads TGTGCCAGCAGCCAAGTTGGACAGACAATGAACACTGAAGCTTTCTTT.

The rearrangement joins TRBV5-4 to TRBJ2-3; D might be TRBD1 (6 bases). Germline lookup yields CDR1 SGHNT and CDR2 YYREEE (reference sequence). V was pared by 0 bases and J by 1 base, with 9 bases between. This CDR3 contains 15 residues. CDR3 sequence reads: CASSLDRVGTDTQYF. Written as DNA, the CDR3 is TGTGCCAGCAGCTTGGACAGGGTTGGCACAGATACGCAGTATTTT.

CDR3 DNA sequence: TGTGCCAGCAGTGAAGCCCTTGAAAAACTGTTTTTT. Amino acids: CASSEALEKLFF. The chain has TRBV2 and TRBJ1-4; D unresolved. The CDR3 is 12 amino acids. V dropped 0 bases and J dropped 7 bases, with 3 bases sitting between them. Germline V gene lookup returns CDR1 SNHLY and CDR2 FYNNEI.

The V call is TRBV28, the J call TRBJ1-1; TRBD1 agrees at 7 bases. The CDR3 covers 14 residues. In germline, CDR1 is MDHEN, CDR2 SYDVKM. Germline trimming cut 5 bases from V and 2 bases from J; bases unmatched to any gene: 5. Written as DNA, the CDR3 is TGTGCCAGCAGTGTAAGACAGGGTAACACTGAAGCTTTCTTT. It specifies CASSVRQGNTEAFF.

This sequence joins TRBV15 and TRBJ2-7; a possible D gene is TRBD1 (5 bases). Germline assignment: CDR1 LNHNV and CDR2 YYDKDF (reference sequence). V lost 5 bases and J 3 bases, leaving 17 bases between the germline ends. This CDR3 has 15 amino acids. The CDR3 sequence is CATSVQISRGYEQYF. The CDR3 nucleotides read TGTGCCACCAGCGTCCAGATCAGTAGGGGCTACGAGCAGTACTTC.

This clone has a single count. This chain connects TRBV5-1 to TRBJ2-5, with TRBD2 matching over 13 bases. Germline V lookup: CDR1 SGHRS, CDR2 YFSETQ. V lost 1 base, J lost 5 bases, and 2 bases stayed unmatched. This CDR3 is 15 amino acids long. The CDR3 DNA follows: TGCGCCAGCAGCTTGTTACTAGCGGGGGGGGAGACCCAGTACTTC. As protein: CASSLLLAGGETQYF.

The V gene is TRBV28, the J gene TRBJ1-1; TRBD1 matches 10 bases. Germline values: CDR1 MDHEN, CDR2 SYDVKM. This CDR3 comprises 15 residues. V was pared by 6 bases and J by 8 bases, with 12 bases of the junction left unmatched. The CDR3 spells CASSSGTGVETEAFF. The CDR3 DNA is TGTGCCAGCAGCTCAGGGACAGGGGTAGAAACAGAAGCTTTCTTT.

The chain carries TRBV15 and TRBJ1-1; D is uncertain. The ends were cut back, 0 bases at V and 8 bases at J, with 19 bases in the middle. The CDR3 is made up of 16 amino acids. Germline V gene data show CDR1 as LNHNV and CDR2 as YYDKDF (reference sequence). The CDR3 nucleotides read TGTGCCACCAGCAGAGATGAGAGAGGGCTCCCCACCGAAGCTTTCTTT. Its protein is CATSRDERGLPTEAFF.

V gene TRBV7-9 combines with J gene TRBJ2-1; D is unresolved. V lost 5 bases and J 9 bases, leaving 11 bases between the germline ends. This CDR3 is built from 12 residues. Looked up from germline, CDR1 is SEHNR and CDR2 is FQNEAQ (reference sequence). CDR3 sequence: CASSHSGIEQFF. CDR3 coding DNA: TGTGCCAGCAGCCACTCGGGTATTGAGCAGTTCTTC.

V and J are TRBV7-9 and TRBJ2-5; D uncertain. Per the germline V gene, CDR1 is SEHNR and CDR2 is FQNEAQ (reference sequence). CDR3 size: 14 residues. V lost 0 bases to trimming and J lost 8 bases, with 13 bases between them. The CDR3 DNA reads as TGTGCCAGCAGCTTAGCGCTAGACCACACTACCCAGTACTTC. This gives the protein CASSLALDHTTQYF. Full variable domain (outside the CDR3, taken from reference TRBV7-9 and TRBJ2-5): DTGVSQNPRHKITKRGQNVTFRCDPISEHNRLYWYRQTLGQGPEFLTYFQNEAQLEKSRLLSDRFSAERPKGSFSTLEIQRTEQGDSAMYLCASSLALDHTTQYFGPGTRLLVL.

CDR3 sequence: CASSQDLLSDQPQHF. For the CDR3, the DNA is TGCGCCAGCAGCCAAGATTTACTTTCGGATCAGCCCCAGCATTTT. The genes are TRBV4-1 and TRBJ1-5; no definite D call. The germline gives CDR1 MGHRA, CDR2 YSYEKL. Trimming stripped 0 bases from V and 5 bases from J, with 11 bases between. The CDR3 is 15 amino acids.

The chain recombines TRBV30 with TRBJ2-6; weak D call: TRBD1 (6 bases). The CDR3 extends over 15 amino acids. The V end was cut by 4 bases, the J end by 1 base, with 11 bases between. Germline V gene sequence: CDR1 GTSNPN, CDR2 SVGIG (reference sequence). This CDR3 is CAWKYRASGANVLTF. The CDR3 nucleotides read TGTGCCTGGAAATACAGGGCGTCTGGGGCCAACGTCCTGACTTTC.

This clone appeared once. CDR3 sequence: CASSRTGGDSNQPQHF. The CDR3 DNA reads as TGTGCCAGCAGCAGGACAGGGGGAGATAGCAATCAGCCCCAGCATTTT. The chain uses TRBV7-9 and TRBJ1-5; 10 positions agree with TRBD1. Trimming removed 5 bases from V and 0 bases from J; junction bases left unmatched: 4. In germline, CDR1 is SEHNR, CDR2 FQNEAQ (reference sequence). The CDR3 extends over 16 amino acids.

This rearrangement joins TRBV6-1 to TRBJ1-4, with 10 bases that match TRBD1. The CDR3 contains 14 residues. The V and J ends lost 6 bases and 8 bases, in that order; junction bases with no gene match: 6. The germline gives CDR1 MNHNS, CDR2 SASEGT. This CDR3 reads CASSRTGGHEKLFF. CDR3 nucleotide sequence: TGTGCCAGCAGCCGGACAGGGGGACACGAAAAACTGTTTTTT.

The chain joins TRBV27 to TRBJ1-5; no reliable D call. CDR1 and CDR2 (germline): MNHEY, SMNVEV (reference sequence). The CDR3 loop spans 14 amino acids. Deletions cut 2 bases from V and 3 bases from J, with 8 bases between. The CDR3 here is CASSLKSNNQPQHF. The CDR3 DNA reads as TGTGCCAGCAGTTTAAAATCCAACAATCAGCCCCAGCATTTT.

The V call is TRBV2, the J call TRBJ1-1, with 7 bases aligning to TRBD1. The V gene end was trimmed by 3 bases and the J gene end by 0 bases; junction bases not matched to a gene: 4. Germline loops: CDR1 SNHLY, CDR2 FYNNEI. This CDR3 comprises 15 residues. The CDR3 sequence: CASSEAGTVNTEAFF. The CDR3 coding sequence is TGTGCCAGCAGTGAGGCCGGGACAGTGAACACTGAAGCTTTCTTT.

This chain connects TRBV5-6 to TRBJ1-5, with D maybe TRBD1 (5 bases). The length of the CDR3 is 14 residues. Trimming took off 2 bases at V and 5 bases at J, with 11 bases between the two ends. Germline assignment: CDR1 SGHDT and CDR2 YYEEEE. CDR3 bases: TGTGCCAGCAGCTTTGGGGCCGGTGATCAGCCCCAGCATTTT. The encoded protein is CASSFGAGDQPQHF. The variable domain in full, completed from reference TRBV5-6 and TRBJ1-5, reads DAGVTQSPTHLIKTRGQQVTLRCSPKSGHDTVSWYQQALGQGPQFIFQYYEEEERQRGNFPDRFSGHQFPNYSSELNVNALLLGDSALYLCASSFGAGDQPQHFGDGTRLSIL.

The V call is TRBV19, the J call TRBJ2-7; D not certain. This CDR3 has 11 residues. Looked up from germline, CDR1 is LNHDA and CDR2 is SQIVND (reference sequence). The germline V and J ends were trimmed by 3 bases and 3 bases, with 3 bases remaining between them. The DNA for the CDR3 is TGTGCCAGTAGTATCGGCTACGAGCAGTACTTC. Its protein is CASSIGYEQYF.